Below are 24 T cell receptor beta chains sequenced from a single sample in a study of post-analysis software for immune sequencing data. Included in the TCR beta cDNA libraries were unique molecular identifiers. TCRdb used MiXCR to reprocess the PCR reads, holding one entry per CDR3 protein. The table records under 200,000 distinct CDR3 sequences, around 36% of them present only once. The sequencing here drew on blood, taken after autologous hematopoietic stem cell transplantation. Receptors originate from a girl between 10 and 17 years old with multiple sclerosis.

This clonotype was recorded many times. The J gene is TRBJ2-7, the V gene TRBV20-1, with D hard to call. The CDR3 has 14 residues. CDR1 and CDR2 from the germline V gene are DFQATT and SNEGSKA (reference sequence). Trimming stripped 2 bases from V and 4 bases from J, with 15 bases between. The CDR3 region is CSARKTGPLYEQYF. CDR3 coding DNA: TGCAGTGCTAGAAAAACCGGGCCTTTATACGAGCAGTACTTC.

CDR3 nucleotides: TGCGCCAGCAGCCAAGACCCTGCAGGGTCTGGCAATCAGCCCCAGCATTTT. This sequence encodes CASSQDPAGSGNQPQHF. The chain links TRBV4-1 to TRBJ1-5; maybe TRBD1 (5 bases). The CDR3 is 17 residues long. The V end was cut by 0 bases, the J end by 2 bases, with 14 bases between. Germline V gene sequence: CDR1 MGHRA, CDR2 YSYEKL.

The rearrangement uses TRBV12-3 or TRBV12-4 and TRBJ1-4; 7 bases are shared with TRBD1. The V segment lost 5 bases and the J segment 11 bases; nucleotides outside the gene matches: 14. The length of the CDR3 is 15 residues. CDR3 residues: CASSHVDRDCQKLFF. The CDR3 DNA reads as TGTGCCAGCAGTCACGTCGACAGGGATTGTCAGAAACTGTTTTTT.

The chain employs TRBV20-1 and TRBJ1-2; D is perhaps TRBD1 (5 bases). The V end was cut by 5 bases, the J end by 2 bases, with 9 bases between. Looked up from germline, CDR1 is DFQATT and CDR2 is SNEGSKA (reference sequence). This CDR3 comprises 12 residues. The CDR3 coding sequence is TGCAGTGCTTGGCGGGGGAACTATGGCTACACCTTC. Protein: CSAWRGNYGYTF.

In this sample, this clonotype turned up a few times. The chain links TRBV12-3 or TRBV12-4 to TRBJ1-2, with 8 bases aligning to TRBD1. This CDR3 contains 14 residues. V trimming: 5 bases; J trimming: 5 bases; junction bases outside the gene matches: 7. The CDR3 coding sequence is TGTGCCAGCAGTCCGACAGGGGCGGGGTATGGCTACACCTTC. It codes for CASSPTGAGYGYTF.

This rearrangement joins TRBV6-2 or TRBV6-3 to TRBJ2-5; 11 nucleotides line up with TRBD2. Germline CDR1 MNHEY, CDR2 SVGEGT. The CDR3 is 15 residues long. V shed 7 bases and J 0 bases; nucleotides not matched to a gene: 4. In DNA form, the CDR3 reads TGTGCCAGCAATCCGGGACTAGCGGACCAAGAGACCCAGTACTTC. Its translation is CASNPGLADQETQYF.

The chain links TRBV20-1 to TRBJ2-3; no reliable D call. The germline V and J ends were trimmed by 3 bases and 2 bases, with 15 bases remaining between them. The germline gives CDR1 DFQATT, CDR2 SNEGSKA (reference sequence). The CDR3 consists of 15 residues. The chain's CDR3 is CSASSGILSTDTQYF. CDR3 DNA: TGCAGTGCTAGTTCTGGAATCCTCTCCACAGATACGCAGTATTTT.

The CDR3 coding sequence is TGCAGTGCTAATCGTGACAGGGACACTGAAGCTTTCTTT. It is translated as CSANRDRDTEAFF. The J gene is TRBJ1-1, the V gene TRBV20-1; 7 bases map to TRBD1. The CDR3 sequence is 13 residues long. J lost 3 bases, V lost 4 bases, and 5 bases had no gene match. The V gene's germline CDR1 is DFQATT and CDR2 SNEGSKA (reference sequence).

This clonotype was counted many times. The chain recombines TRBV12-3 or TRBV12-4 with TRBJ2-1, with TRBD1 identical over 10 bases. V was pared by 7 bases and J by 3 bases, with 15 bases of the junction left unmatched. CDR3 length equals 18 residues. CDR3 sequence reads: CASTPEDRGTRRYNEQFF. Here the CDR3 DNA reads TGTGCCAGCACCCCCGAGGACAGGGGGACTCGTCGCTACAATGAGCAGTTCTTC.

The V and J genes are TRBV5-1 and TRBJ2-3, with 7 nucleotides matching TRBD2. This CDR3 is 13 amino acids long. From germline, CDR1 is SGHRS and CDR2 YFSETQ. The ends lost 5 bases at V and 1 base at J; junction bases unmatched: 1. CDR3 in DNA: TGCGCCAGCAGAACTAGCGGCACAGATACGCAGTATTTT. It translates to CASRTSGTDTQYF.

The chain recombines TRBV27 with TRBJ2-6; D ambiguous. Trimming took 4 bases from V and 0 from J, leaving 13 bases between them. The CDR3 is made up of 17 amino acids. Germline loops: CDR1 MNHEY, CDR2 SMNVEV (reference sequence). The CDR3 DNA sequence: TGTGCCAGCAGTTCGTATACGCTCAGCTCTGGGGCCAACGTCCTGACTTTC. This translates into CASSSYTLSSGANVLTF.

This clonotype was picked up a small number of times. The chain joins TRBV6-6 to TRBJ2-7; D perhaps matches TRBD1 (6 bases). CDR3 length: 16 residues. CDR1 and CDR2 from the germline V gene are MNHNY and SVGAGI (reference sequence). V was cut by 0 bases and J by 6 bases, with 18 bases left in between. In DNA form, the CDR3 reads TGTGCCAGCAGTTACTCGGGGTCAGCGGCCAGGGGCGAGCAGTACTTC. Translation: CASSYSGSAARGEQYF.

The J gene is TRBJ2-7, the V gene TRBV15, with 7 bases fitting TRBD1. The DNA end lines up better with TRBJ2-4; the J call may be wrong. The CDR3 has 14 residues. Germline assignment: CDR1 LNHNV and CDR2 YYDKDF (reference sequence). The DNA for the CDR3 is TGTGCCACCAGCCCGACAGGGCGGTTAAACATTCAGTACTTC. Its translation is CATSPTGRLNIQYF.

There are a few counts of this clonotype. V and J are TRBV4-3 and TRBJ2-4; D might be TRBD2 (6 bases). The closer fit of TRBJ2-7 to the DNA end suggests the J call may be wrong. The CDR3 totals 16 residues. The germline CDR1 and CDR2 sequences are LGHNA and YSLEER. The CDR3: CASSQGWGGGGYEQYF. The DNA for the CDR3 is TGCGCCAGCAGCCAAGGGTGGGGAGGCGGCGGCTACGAGCAGTACTTC.

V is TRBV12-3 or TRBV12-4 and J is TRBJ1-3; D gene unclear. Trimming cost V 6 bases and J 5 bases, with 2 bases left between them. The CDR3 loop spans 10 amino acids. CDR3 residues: CASSRNTIYF. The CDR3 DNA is TGTGCCAGCAGCAGAAACACCATATATTTT.

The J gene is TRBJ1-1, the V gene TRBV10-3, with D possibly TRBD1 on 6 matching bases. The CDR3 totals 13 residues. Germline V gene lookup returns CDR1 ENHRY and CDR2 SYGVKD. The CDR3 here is CTTRDKGNTEAFF. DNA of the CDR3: TGTACCACCCGGGACAAAGGGAACACTGAAGCTTTCTTT.

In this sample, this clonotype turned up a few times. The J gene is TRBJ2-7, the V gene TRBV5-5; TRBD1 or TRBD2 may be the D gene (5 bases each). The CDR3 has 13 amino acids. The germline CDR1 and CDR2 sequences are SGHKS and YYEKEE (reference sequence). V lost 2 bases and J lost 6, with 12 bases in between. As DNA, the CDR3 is TGTGCCAGCAGCTTAACCGGGGCGGTCGAGCAGTACTTC. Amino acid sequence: CASSLTGAVEQYF.

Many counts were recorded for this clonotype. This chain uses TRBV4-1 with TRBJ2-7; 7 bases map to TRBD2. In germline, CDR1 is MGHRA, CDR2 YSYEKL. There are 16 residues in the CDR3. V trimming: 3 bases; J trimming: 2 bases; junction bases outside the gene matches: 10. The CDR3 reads CASSQVKGDYPYEQYF. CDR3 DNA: TGCGCCAGCAGCCAGGTAAAAGGGGACTACCCCTACGAGCAGTACTTC.

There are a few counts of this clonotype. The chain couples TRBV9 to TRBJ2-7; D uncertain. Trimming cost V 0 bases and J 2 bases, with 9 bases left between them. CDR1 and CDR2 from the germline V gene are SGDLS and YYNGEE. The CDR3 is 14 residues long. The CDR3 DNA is TGTGCCAGCAGCGTAGCGCCCATCCCCTACGAGCAGTACTTC. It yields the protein CASSVAPIPYEQYF.

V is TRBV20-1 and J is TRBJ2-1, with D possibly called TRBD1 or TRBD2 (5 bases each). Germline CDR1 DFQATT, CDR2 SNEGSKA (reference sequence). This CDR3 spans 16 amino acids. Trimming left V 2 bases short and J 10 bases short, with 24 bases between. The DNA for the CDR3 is TGCAGTGCTAGACTCTACGAGAGCGAGGGGTCGAGGGAGCAGTTCTTC. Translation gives CSARLYESEGSREQFF.

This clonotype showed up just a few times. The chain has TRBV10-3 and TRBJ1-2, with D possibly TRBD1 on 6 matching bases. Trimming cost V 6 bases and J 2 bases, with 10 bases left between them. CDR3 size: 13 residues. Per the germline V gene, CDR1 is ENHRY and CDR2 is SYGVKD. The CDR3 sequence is CAISQGQNYGYTF. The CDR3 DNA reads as TGTGCCATCAGCCAGGGGCAGAACTATGGCTACACCTTC.

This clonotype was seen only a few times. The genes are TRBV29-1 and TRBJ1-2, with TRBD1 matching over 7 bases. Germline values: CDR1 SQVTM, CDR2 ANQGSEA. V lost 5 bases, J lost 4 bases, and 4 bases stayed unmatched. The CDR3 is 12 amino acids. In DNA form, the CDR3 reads TGCAGCGTTCGGACAGGACCCTATGGCTACACCTTC. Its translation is CSVRTGPYGYTF.

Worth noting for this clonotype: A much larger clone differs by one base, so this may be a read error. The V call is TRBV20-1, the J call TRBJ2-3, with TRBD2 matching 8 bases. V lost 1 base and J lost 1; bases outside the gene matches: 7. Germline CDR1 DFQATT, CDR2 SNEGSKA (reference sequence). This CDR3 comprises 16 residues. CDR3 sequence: CSARVASGQGTDTQYF. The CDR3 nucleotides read TGCAGTGCTAGAGTGGCTAGCGGGCAAGGCACAGATACGCAGTATTTT.

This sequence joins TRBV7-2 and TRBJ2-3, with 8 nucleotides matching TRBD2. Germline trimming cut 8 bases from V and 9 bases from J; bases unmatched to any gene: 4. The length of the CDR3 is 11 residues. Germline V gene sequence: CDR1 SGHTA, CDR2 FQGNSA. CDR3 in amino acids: CASGGGTTQYF. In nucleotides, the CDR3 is TGTGCCAGCGGCGGGGGGACGACGCAGTATTTT.